Listed here are 23 T cell receptor beta chains from one sample, sequenced in a study of somatic mutations in cytotoxic T cells in rheumatoid arthritis (dated by TCRdb to 2016 to 2017). Library preparation used the immunoSEQ multiplex PCR assay. TCRdb obtained this table from immuneACCESS and retained in-frame rearrangements with V and J assigned. These tables miss some clones; where compared with another copy, unresolved V genes account for less than half of the shortfall, and the remainder is unexplained. In this sample the table shows roughly 30,000 clones, around 87% of which occur a single time. About a tenth of the sample lies in the top ten. The sequencing sample was made of CD8+ T cells sorted from blood. The receptors derive from an adult with rheumatoid arthritis.

J is TRBJ1-2 and V is TRBV14; the D gene is possibly TRBD1 (5 bases). Germline V CDR1 and CDR2: SGHDN, FVKESK. The V end was cut by 4 bases, the J end by 7 bases, with 10 bases between. This CDR3 comprises 12 residues. The CDR3 loop is CASSPQGVGYTF. In DNA form, the CDR3 reads TGTGCCAGCAGCCCGCAGGGTGTTGGCTACACCTTC.

This chain links TRBV4-1 with TRBJ2-7, with 10 bases that match TRBD1. CDR1 is MGHRA, CDR2 YSYEKL, per germline. Losses at the gene ends were 4 bases for V and 2 bases for J; bases not matched to a gene: 11. The length of the CDR3 is 17 residues. DNA for the CDR3: TGCGCCAGCAGCCCTAAGCCGGGACAGGGGAACACCTACGAGCAGTACTTC. Its protein product is CASSPKPGQGNTYEQYF.

The V gene is TRBV28, the J gene TRBJ2-3; 8 bases agree with TRBD2. Germline V lookup: CDR1 MDHEN, CDR2 SYDVKM. This CDR3 is 15 amino acids long. V dropped 4 bases and J dropped 3; count of bases not matched to a gene: 6. The CDR3 sequence is CASSWGRGGTDTQYF. CDR3 sequence (DNA): TGTGCCAGCAGTTGGGGACGGGGGGGGACAGATACGCAGTATTTT.

The V call is TRBV5-8, the J call TRBJ2-1, with D tentatively TRBD1 or TRBD2 (5 bases each). This CDR3 comprises 16 residues. V lost 2 bases and J 7 bases, leaving 19 bases between the germline ends. Germline CDR1 is SGHTS and CDR2 is YDEGEE. CDR3 DNA sequence: TGTGCCAGCAGCTTCCTCGGTGGGGGTGATATAAATGAGCAGTTCTTC. Amino acid sequence: CASSFLGGGDINEQFF.

This rearrangement joins TRBV28 to TRBJ1-2, with TRBD1 as a possible D gene (5 bases). Germline V gene data show CDR1 as MDHEN and CDR2 as SYDVKM. There are 14 residues in the CDR3. V was trimmed by 8 bases and J by 4 bases, leaving 17 bases between them. The CDR3, as DNA: TGTGCCAGCCGCCCCACTCGGGGGACCTATGGCTACACCTTC. Translated: CASRPTRGTYGYTF.

V usage is TRBV13 and J usage is TRBJ2-1, with D unclear. This CDR3 has 14 amino acids. The V end lost 4 bases, the J end lost 5 bases, and 12 bases lay between the germline ends. Germline V gives CDR1 PRHDT, CDR2 FYEKMQ (reference sequence). The CDR3: CASSSGSGDNEQFF. CDR3 DNA sequence: TGTGCCAGCAGCTCCGGGTCAGGAGACAATGAGCAGTTCTTC.

The CDR3 loop reads CASTLGGSTYNEQFF. The CDR3 bases are TGTGCCAGCACTCTGGGCGGGAGTACCTACAATGAGCAGTTCTTC. The rearrangement links TRBV5-4 to TRBJ2-1; 7 positions match TRBD2. Germline V CDR1 and CDR2: SGHNT, YYREEE (reference sequence). The CDR3 spans 15 residues. V lost 6 bases, J lost 2 bases, and 8 bases stayed unmatched.

This chain joins TRBV5-6 and TRBJ2-5, with 11 bases fitting TRBD2. CDR1 is SGHDT, CDR2 YYEEEE, per germline. There are 16 residues in the CDR3. The V and J ends lost 2 bases and 5 bases, in that order; junction bases with no gene match: 8. The CDR3 DNA is TGTGCCAGCAGCTTCCTGACTAGCGGGACGAAGGAGACCCAGTACTTC. Protein product: CASSFLTSGTKETQYF.

In DNA form, the CDR3 reads TGTGCCAGCAGCTTCTCTACCTTCTGGACAGGGTCCGACGAGCAGTACTTC. Amino acids: CASSFSTFWTGSDEQYF. The chain uses TRBV11-2 and TRBJ2-7; 8 bases are a match to TRBD1. The J segment lost 5 bases and the V segment lost 3 bases, leaving 15 bases of the junction unmatched. CDR1 SGHAT and CDR2 FQNNGV come from the germline V gene. The CDR3 spans 17 residues.

CDR3 protein: CASSSELGQFYGYTF. The CDR3 DNA follows: TGTGCCAGCAGCTCAGAGCTGGGACAGTTCTATGGCTACACCTTC. The rearrangement uses TRBV5-8 and TRBJ1-2; 7 bases line up with TRBD1. V trimming: 3 bases; J trimming: 4 bases; junction bases outside the gene matches: 9. Germline values: CDR1 SGHTS, CDR2 YDEGEE. This CDR3 is built from 15 residues.

This chain connects TRBV6-1 to TRBJ2-6; D is uncertain. The CDR3 is 16 amino acids. The germline gives CDR1 MNHNS, CDR2 SASEGT. V lost 4 bases to trimming and J lost 4 bases, with 14 bases between them. DNA of the CDR3: TGTGCCAGCAGTGGCTACCGGGCCCGGGGGGCCAACGTCCTGACTTTC. Its protein is CASSGYRARGANVLTF.

CDR3 residues: CASSQYFGSGNTIYF. The CDR3 coding sequence is TGTGCCAGCAGCCAGTACTTTGGCTCTGGAAACACCATATATTTT. The chain links TRBV14 to TRBJ1-3; D is uncertain. The germline gives CDR1 SGHDN, CDR2 FVKESK. The ends were cut back, 3 bases at V and 0 bases at J, with 9 bases in the middle. There are 15 residues in the CDR3.

This clone has just one count. The J gene is TRBJ2-1, the V gene TRBV27, with 11 nucleotides matching TRBD2. Trimming removed 4 bases from V and 9 bases from J; junction bases left unmatched: 11. Germline loops: CDR1 MNHEY, CDR2 SMNVEV (reference sequence). This CDR3 has 16 residues. CDR3 sequence: CASSYMTSGDRSEQFF. In nucleotides, the CDR3 is TGTGCCAGCAGTTATATGACTAGCGGGGACAGGAGTGAGCAGTTCTTC.

The rearrangement links TRBV2 to TRBJ1-4; TRBD1 is a possible D gene (6 bases). Germline CDR1 reads SNHLY; CDR2 reads FYNNEI. This CDR3 comprises 18 residues. V lost 4 bases to trimming and J lost 8 bases, with 26 bases between them. CDR3 protein: CASSVAGDKSIAGEKLFF. The CDR3 coding sequence is TGTGCCAGCAGTGTTGCCGGGGACAAGAGTATAGCAGGGGAAAAACTGTTTTTT.

The chain couples TRBV19 to TRBJ1-2; D gene uncertain. The germline V gene encodes CDR1 LNHDA and CDR2 SQIVND (reference sequence). This CDR3 contains 15 residues. Deletions cut 5 bases from V and 4 bases from J, with 17 bases between. CDR3 residues: CASSSLRVVAYGYTF. DNA of the CDR3: TGTGCCAGTAGTTCACTAAGGGTGGTGGCCTATGGCTACACCTTC. The variable domain in full, with the rest retrieved from reference TRBV19 and TRBJ1-2, is DGGITQSPKYLFRKEGQNVTLSCEQNLNHDAMYWYRQDPGQGLRLIYYSQIVNDFQKGDIAEGYSVSREKKESFPLTVTSAQKNPTAFYLCASSSLRVVAYGYTFGSGTRLTVV.

This chain connects TRBV6-1 to TRBJ2-5; D is perhaps TRBD2 (5 bases). V lost 8 bases, J lost 2 bases, and 12 bases lay in between. The CDR3 is 13 amino acids. CDR1 MNHNS and CDR2 SASEGT come from the germline V gene. CDR3 in DNA: TGTGCCAGCGGCCTAGCCATACAAGAGACCCAGTACTTC. The encoded protein is CASGLAIQETQYF.

The chain joins TRBV2 to TRBJ2-1; D uncertain. Germline V CDR1 and CDR2: SNHLY, FYNNEI. The CDR3 has 11 residues. Trimming left V 10 bases short and J 2 bases short, with 6 bases between. The CDR3 region has the DNA TGTGCCACCCCGACCTACAATGAGCAGTTCTTC. Its protein product is CATPTYNEQFF.

This clone showed up just a few times. The J gene is TRBJ2-7, the V gene TRBV28; no firm D call. Trimming took off 2 bases at V and 0 bases at J, with 5 bases between the two ends. Germline V gene data show CDR1 as MDHEN and CDR2 as SYDVKM. The CDR3 consists of 13 residues. DNA of the CDR3: TGTGCCAGCAGTTTAGTCGACTCCTACGAGCAGTACTTC. Its protein product is CASSLVDSYEQYF. The variable domain in full, completed from reference TRBV28 and TRBJ2-7, reads DVKVTQSSRYLVKRTGEKVFLECVQDMDHENMFWYRQDPGLGLRLIYFSYDVKMKEKGDIPEGYSVSREKKERFSLILESASTNQTSMYLCASSLVDSYEQYFGPGTRLTVT.

V usage is TRBV6-4 and J usage is TRBJ2-1, with D tentatively TRBD1 or TRBD2 (5 bases each). The germline CDR1 and CDR2 sequences are MRHNA and SNTAGT. V was clipped by 1 base and J by 4 bases, with 14 bases between them. There are 16 residues in the CDR3. CDR3 amino acids: CASSDWASGGYNEQFF. In nucleotides, the CDR3 is TGTGCCAGCAGTGACTGGGCAAGTGGGGGATACAATGAGCAGTTCTTC.

The sample holds a few counts of this clone. The gene calls are TRBV4-3 and TRBJ1-6; TRBD1 is a possible D gene (6 bases). CDR3 length equals 14 residues. Trimming stripped 8 bases from V and 7 bases from J, with 15 bases between. Germline CDR1 LGHNA, CDR2 YSLEER. The CDR3, as DNA: TGCGCCAGCGGGTCGGCGGACAGCAATTCACCCCTCCACTTT. Its protein is CASGSADSNSPLHF.

This clone occurred a few times. V usage is TRBV20-1 and J usage is TRBJ1-1, with D unclear. V was cut by 5 bases and J by 4 bases, with 8 bases left in between. The CDR3 consists of 11 residues. Germline V lookup: CDR1 DFQATT, CDR2 SNEGSKA (reference sequence). The CDR3 is CSALRVTEAFF. The CDR3 DNA is TGCAGTGCTCTACGGGTCACTGAAGCTTTCTTT.

This clone was detected once. The rearrangement joins TRBV5-5 to TRBJ2-7, with D perhaps TRBD2 (6 bases). V dropped 2 bases and J dropped 0 bases, with 9 bases sitting between them. This CDR3 comprises 14 residues. From germline, CDR1 is SGHKS and CDR2 YYEKEE (reference sequence). The CDR3 is CASSFARGSYEQYF. In nucleotides, the CDR3 is TGTGCCAGCAGCTTTGCGCGGGGCTCCTACGAGCAGTACTTC.

The chain has TRBV4-1 and TRBJ1-2; TRBD1 aligns across 10 bases. Germline CDR1 is MGHRA and CDR2 is YSYEKL. The junction had 5 bases not matched to a gene; V was cut back by 1 base and J by 3 bases. The CDR3 contains 16 residues. For the CDR3, the DNA is TGCGCCAGCAGCCAAGTGACAGGGGGCGCAGACTATGGCTACACCTTC. Protein product: CASSQVTGGADYGYTF.